This T cell receptor beta chain originates from a study of cytomegalovirus exposure and HLA in healthy donors. This CDR3 comprises 14 residues. CDR1 is MNHEY and CDR2 is SMNVEV in the germline V gene (reference sequence). Trimming removed 3 bases from V and 6 bases from J, with 12 bases in between. Profiled with immunoSEQ multiplex PCR; TCRdb holds only in-frame clones, not every one. The sample has about 220,000 clones; approximately 80% are singletons. V gene TRBV27 combines with J gene TRBJ1-5; perhaps TRBD1 as D (6 bases). The receptor was isolated from a woman aged 30 to 39 in good health and CMV-seropositive. Specimen: PBMCs. The CDR3 sequence: CASSFTGLSQPQHF. CDR3 bases: TGTGCCAGCAGTTTCACAGGGTTGAGTCAGCCCCAGCATTTT.